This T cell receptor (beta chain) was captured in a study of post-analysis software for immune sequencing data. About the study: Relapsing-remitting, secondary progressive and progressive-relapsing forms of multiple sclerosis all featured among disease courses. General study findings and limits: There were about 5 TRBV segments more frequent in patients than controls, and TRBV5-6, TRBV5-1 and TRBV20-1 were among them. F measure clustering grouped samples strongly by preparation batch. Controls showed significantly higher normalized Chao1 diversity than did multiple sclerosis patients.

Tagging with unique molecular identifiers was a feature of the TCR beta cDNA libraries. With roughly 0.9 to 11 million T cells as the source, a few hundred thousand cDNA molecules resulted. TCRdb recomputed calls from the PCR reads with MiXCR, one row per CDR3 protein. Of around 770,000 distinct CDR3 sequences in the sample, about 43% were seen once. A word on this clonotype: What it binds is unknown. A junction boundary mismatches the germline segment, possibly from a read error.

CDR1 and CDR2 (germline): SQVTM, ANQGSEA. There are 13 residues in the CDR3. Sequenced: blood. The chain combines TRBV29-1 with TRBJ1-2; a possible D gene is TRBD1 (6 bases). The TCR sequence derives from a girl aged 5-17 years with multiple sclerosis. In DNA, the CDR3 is TGCAACGTTGAATCGGGAGGGGGCTATGGCTACACCTTC. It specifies CNVESGGGYGYTF. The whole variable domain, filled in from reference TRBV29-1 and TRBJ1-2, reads SAVISQKPSRDICQRGTSLTIQCQVDSQVTMMFWYRQQPGQSLTLIATANQGSEATYESGFVIDKFPISRPNLTFSTLTVSNMSPEDSSIYLCNVESGGGYGYTFGSGTRLTVV.